This T cell receptor (beta chain) was observed in a study of Ad26.COV2.S vaccination and SARS-CoV-2 variants. The overall study: Donor got 5x10^10 or 1x10^11 viral particles of Ad26.COV2.S.

Generated by immunoSEQ multiplex PCR, the TCRdb table keeps only in-frame clones and is missing some. The data contain 500,000 or so clones, 85% to 90% of them singletons. Details on this clone: The antigen is undetermined.

Treatment reported: roughly 18 received Ad26.COV2.S at low or high dose, single or two shots; several received placebo; per-sample allocation not given. Day 63 after the first injection of vaccine or placebo was the sampling time. Expressing Wuhan-strain SARS-CoV-2 spike, an Ad26 vector served as the vaccine. Trimming took 4 bases from V and 0 from J, leaving 14 bases between them. The CDR3 is 17 amino acids. The germline CDR1 and CDR2 sequences are SGHRS and YFSETQ. Study results and caveats: Similar non-spike TCR breadth was seen in vaccine and placebo recipients.

This sequence originates from a person aged 18-60 years who received the Ad26.COV2.S COVID-19 vaccine or a placebo. The chain has TRBV5-1 and TRBJ1-6; D not resolved. The starting material was peripheral blood, obtained in a trial of Ad26.COV2.S vaccine versus placebo. CDR3 in amino acids: CASSLGGWSSYNSPLHF. Written as DNA, the CDR3 is TGCGCCAGCAGCCTGGGCGGTTGGAGCTCCTATAATTCACCCCTCCACTTT.